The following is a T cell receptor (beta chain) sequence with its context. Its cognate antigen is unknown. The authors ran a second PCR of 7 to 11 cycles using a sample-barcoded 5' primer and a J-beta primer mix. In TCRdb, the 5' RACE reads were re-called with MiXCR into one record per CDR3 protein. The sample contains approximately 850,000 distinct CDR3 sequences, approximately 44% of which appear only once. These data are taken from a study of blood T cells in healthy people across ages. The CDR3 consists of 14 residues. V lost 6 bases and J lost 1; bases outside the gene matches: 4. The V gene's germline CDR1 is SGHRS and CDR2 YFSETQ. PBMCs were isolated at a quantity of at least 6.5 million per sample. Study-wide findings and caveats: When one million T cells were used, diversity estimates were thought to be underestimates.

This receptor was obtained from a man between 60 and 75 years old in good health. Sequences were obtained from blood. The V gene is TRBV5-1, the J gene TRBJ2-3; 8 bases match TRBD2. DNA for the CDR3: TGCGCCAGCAACACAGCGGGGGGCACAGATACGCAGTATTTT. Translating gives CASNTAGGTDTQYF.